This section outlines one T cell receptor beta chain sequence together with its context. The data are from a study of blood T cell repertoires in COVID-19. This CDR3 is built from 15 residues. The V segment lost 5 bases and the J segment 7 bases; nucleotides outside the gene matches: 8. Per germline, CDR1 SNHLY and CDR2 FYNNEI. Here immunoSEQ multiplex PCR was the method, and the copy in TCRdb shows in-frame clones only, minus some. The repertoire holds tens of thousands of clones, with around 77% as singletons. The chain employs TRBV2 and TRBJ1-5; TRBD1 matches 10 bases. This TCR was sampled from a man older than 75 with active or convalescent COVID-19. The material sequenced was peripheral blood. In nucleotides, the CDR3 is TGTGCCAGCAGTTCCCGACAGGGGGCCGGGCAGCCCCAGCATTTT. Protein product: CASSSRQGAGQPQHF.